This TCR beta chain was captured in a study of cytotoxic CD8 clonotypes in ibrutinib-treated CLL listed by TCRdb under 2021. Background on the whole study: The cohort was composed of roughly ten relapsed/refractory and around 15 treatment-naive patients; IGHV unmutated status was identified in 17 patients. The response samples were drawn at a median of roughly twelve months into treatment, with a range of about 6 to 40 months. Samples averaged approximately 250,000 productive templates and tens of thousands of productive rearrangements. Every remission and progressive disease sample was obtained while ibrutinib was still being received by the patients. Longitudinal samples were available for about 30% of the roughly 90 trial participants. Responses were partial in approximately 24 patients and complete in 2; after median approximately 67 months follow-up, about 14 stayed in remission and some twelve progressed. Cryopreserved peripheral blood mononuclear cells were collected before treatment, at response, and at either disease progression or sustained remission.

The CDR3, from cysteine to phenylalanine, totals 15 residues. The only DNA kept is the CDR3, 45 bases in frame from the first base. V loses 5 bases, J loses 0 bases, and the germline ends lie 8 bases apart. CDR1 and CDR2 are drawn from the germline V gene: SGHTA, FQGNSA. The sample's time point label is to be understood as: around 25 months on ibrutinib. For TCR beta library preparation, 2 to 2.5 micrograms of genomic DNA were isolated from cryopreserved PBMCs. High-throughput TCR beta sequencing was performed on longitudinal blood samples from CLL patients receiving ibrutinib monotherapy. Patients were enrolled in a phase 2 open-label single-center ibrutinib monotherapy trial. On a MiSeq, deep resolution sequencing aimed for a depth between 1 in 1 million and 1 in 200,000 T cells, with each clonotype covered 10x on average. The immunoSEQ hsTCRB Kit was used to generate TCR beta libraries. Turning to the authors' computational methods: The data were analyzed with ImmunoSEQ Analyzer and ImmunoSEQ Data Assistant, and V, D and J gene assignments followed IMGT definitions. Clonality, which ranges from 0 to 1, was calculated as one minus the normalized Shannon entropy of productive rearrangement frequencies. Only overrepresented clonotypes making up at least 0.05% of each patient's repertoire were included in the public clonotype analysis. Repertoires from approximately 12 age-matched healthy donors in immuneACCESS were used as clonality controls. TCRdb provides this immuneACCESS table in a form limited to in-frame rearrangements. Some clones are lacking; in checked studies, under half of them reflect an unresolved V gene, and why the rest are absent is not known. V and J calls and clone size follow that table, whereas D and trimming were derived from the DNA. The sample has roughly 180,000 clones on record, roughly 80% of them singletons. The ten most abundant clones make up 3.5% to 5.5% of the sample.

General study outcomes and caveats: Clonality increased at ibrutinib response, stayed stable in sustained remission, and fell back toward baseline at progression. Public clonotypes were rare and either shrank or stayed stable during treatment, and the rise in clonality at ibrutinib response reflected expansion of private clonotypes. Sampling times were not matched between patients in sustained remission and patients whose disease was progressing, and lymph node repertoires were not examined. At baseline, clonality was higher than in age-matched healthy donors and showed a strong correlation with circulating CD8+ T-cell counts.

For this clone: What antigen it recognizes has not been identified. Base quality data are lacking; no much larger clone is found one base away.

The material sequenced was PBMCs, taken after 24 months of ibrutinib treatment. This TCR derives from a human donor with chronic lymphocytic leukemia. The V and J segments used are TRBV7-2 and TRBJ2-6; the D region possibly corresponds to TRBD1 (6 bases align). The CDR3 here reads CASSRDNSGANVLTF. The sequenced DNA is TGTGCCAGCAGCAGGGACAACTCTGGGGCCAACGTCCTGACTTTC.